This entry lists 29 T cell receptor beta chains sequenced from one sample in a study of regulatory T cells in long-lasting Graves disease. Time point: newly diagnosed GD, antithyroid drugs for less than 3 months. RNA extracted from PBMCs served as the sequencing template. Libraries of TCR beta came from iRepertoire HTBI primers plus Arm-PCR of CDR3 regions. TCRdb ran MiXCR on the multiplex PCR reads and lists one entry per CDR3 protein. Of approximately 310,000 distinct CDR3 sequences in the sample, over 15% were seen once. Sequenced material: peripheral blood mononuclear cells (PBMCs), taken at new diagnosis, from a patient treated with antithyroid drugs. Source of these receptors: a female donor with Graves disease.

This clonotype occurred many times. V and J are TRBV12-3 or TRBV12-4 and TRBJ1-2; D perhaps matches TRBD1 (5 bases). Trimming pared 4 bases from V and 5 bases from J, leaving 11 bases between. CDR3 size: 13 residues. As DNA, the CDR3 is TGTGCCAGCAGTTGGGACCGGATATATGGCTACACCTTC. It is translated as CASSWDRIYGYTF.

This clonotype was counted many times. The chain joins TRBV28 to TRBJ2-2; 9 bases fit TRBD2. This CDR3 contains 13 residues. Trimming cost V 7 bases and J 7 bases; bases outside gene matches: 4. Germline V CDR1 and CDR2: MDHEN, SYDVKM. The CDR3 loop is CASTGLAYGELFF. The CDR3 coding sequence is TGTGCCAGCACGGGACTAGCTTACGGGGAGCTGTTTTTT.

Comment on this clonotype: It may be a read error: a sequence one base away is much more abundant. The chain combines TRBV30 with TRBJ2-2, with D uncertain. CDR1 and CDR2 from the germline V gene are GTSNPN and SVGIG (reference sequence). V lost 2 bases and J 0 bases, leaving 7 bases between the germline ends. This CDR3 has 14 residues. DNA of the CDR3: TGTGCCTGGAGTCCGCACGCGAACACCGGGGAGCTGTTTTTT. Translation gives CAWSPHANTGELFF.

The J gene is TRBJ2-5, the V gene TRBV2; 9 nucleotides line up with TRBD1. CDR1 is SNHLY, CDR2 FYNNEI, per germline. The length of the CDR3 is 16 residues. Trimming at V came to 3 bases and at J to 5 bases, leaving 10 bases not matched to a gene. CDR3 sequence reads: CASSEEGTGSGETQYF. CDR3 in DNA: TGTGCCAGCAGTGAGGAGGGGACAGGGTCAGGGGAGACCCAGTACTTC.

The chain combines TRBV6-2 or TRBV6-3 with TRBJ2-1, with 11 bases identical to TRBD2. The V gene end was trimmed by 6 bases and the J gene end by 6 bases; junction bases not matched to a gene: 10. This CDR3 is built from 16 residues. Germline CDR1 is MNHEY and CDR2 is SVGEGT. The CDR3 DNA follows: TGTGCCAGCAGCTCTACCGGACTAGCGGGTTTCAATGAGCAGTTCTTC. It encodes CASSSTGLAGFNEQFF.

This clonotype occurred many times. This chain uses TRBV6-2 or TRBV6-3 with TRBJ2-1; 11 bases align to TRBD2. The CDR3 contains 15 residues. V trimming: 5 bases; J trimming: 8 bases; junction bases outside the gene matches: 8. The germline V gene has CDR1 MNHEY and CDR2 SVGEGT. Here the CDR3 DNA reads TGTGCCAGCAGTGAAGGACTAGCGGGCGTCGATGAGCAGTTCTTC. This sequence encodes CASSEGLAGVDEQFF.

The chain uses TRBV7-9 and TRBJ1-1; D is possibly TRBD1 (5 bases). CDR1 and CDR2 (germline): SEHNR, FQNEAQ (reference sequence). The length of the CDR3 is 14 residues. Trimming removed 0 bases from V and 6 bases from J, with 11 bases in between. CDR3 in DNA: TGTGCCAGCAGCTTAGCGACAGATAGCGCTGAAGCTTTCTTT. Residues: CASSLATDSAEAFF.

This clonotype was recorded many times. The chain links TRBV27 to TRBJ2-7; TRBD1 might be the D (5 bases). V gave up 4 bases and J gave up 5 bases, with 12 bases separating them. Germline CDR1 MNHEY, CDR2 SMNVEV (reference sequence). CDR3 size: 13 residues. This CDR3 reads CASSWQGGNEQYF. The CDR3 DNA reads as TGTGCCAGCAGTTGGCAGGGTGGAAACGAGCAGTACTTC.

The table lists this clonotype with many counts. The chain is built from TRBV28 and TRBJ2-6; D gene ambiguous. This CDR3 is 20 amino acids long. Trimming left V 5 bases short and J 0 bases short, with 23 bases between. Germline V gene data show CDR1 as MDHEN and CDR2 as SYDVKM. The CDR3 region is CASSRRPLGRGSSGANVLTF. The CDR3 DNA is TGTGCCAGCAGTCGGCGGCCCCTGGGCCGCGGCTCCTCTGGGGCCAACGTCCTGACTTTC.

This clonotype was seen ten or more times. The chain employs TRBV6-1 and TRBJ1-1; no firm D call. CDR1 and CDR2 (germline): MNHNS, SASEGT. The length of the CDR3 is 13 residues. With 4 bases removed from V and 2 bases from J, the gap between germline ends came to 8 bases. The CDR3 coding sequence is TGTGCCAGCAGTGGCGGAGGTAACACTGAAGCTTTCTTT. This gives the protein CASSGGGNTEAFF.

About this clonotype: The junction departs from the called germline gene at one end, perhaps through a read error. The J gene is TRBJ2-5, the V gene TRBV13; D is undetermined. This CDR3 has 14 residues. Germline V gene lookup returns CDR1 PRHDT and CDR2 FYEKMQ (reference sequence). CDR3 in amino acids: CASSTPEAQVTQYF. In DNA form, the CDR3 reads TGTGCCAGCAGCACTCCCGAGGCCCAAGTGACCCAGTACTTC.

This clonotype was recorded at least ten times. The genes are TRBV20-1 and TRBJ1-6; no firm D call. V was pared by 0 bases and J by 10 bases, with 19 bases between. This CDR3 has 16 residues. Per the germline V gene, CDR1 is DFQATT and CDR2 is SNEGSKA (reference sequence). DNA for the CDR3: TGCAGTGCTAGAGACCGCAAATCGTCGGCTTTCTCACCCCTCCACTTT. It yields the protein CSARDRKSSAFSPLHF.

The V and J genes are TRBV20-1 and TRBJ1-2; TRBD1 is a possible D gene (5 bases). The CDR3 loop spans 14 amino acids. Germline V CDR1 and CDR2: DFQATT, SNEGSKA (reference sequence). V was pared by 0 bases and J by 4 bases, with 12 bases between. The CDR3 DNA reads as TGCAGTGCTAGAGATCAGCAGGGTGGCTATGGCTACACCTTC. It encodes CSARDQQGGYGYTF.

Ten or more counts support this clonotype. The chain uses TRBV12-3 or TRBV12-4 and TRBJ2-1, with D possibly being TRBD2 (6 bases). Trimming took 8 bases from V and 5 from J, leaving 10 bases between them. The CDR3 contains 12 residues. Here the CDR3 reads CASASSDNEQFF. The CDR3 DNA sequence: TGTGCCAGCGCCTCTAGCGACAATGAGCAGTTCTTC.

This clonotype has more than one count but fewer than ten. J is TRBJ2-1 and V is TRBV7-6; D remains ambiguous. This CDR3 contains 14 residues. V lost 5 bases and J 4 bases, leaving 12 bases between the germline ends. Germline lookup yields CDR1 SGHVS and CDR2 FNYEAQ. The CDR3, as DNA: TGTGCCAGCAGCACCTCGGCAGGATACAATGAGCAGTTCTTC. Translated: CASSTSAGYNEQFF.

About this clonotype: A far larger clone differs by one base, so this is likely a read error. The rearrangement links TRBV7-3 to TRBJ2-5, with 9 bases lining up with TRBD2. The DNA end is a closer match to TRBJ2-1, so the J assignment may be wrong. The germline V gene encodes CDR1 SGHTA and CDR2 FQGTGA. The CDR3 loop spans 14 amino acids. CDR3 region: CASAAGGSAYEQFF. The CDR3 coding sequence is TGTGCCAGCGCCGCGGGAGGGTCGGCCTACGAGCAGTTCTTC.

For this clonotype: A clone one base away is much larger, so this may be a read error. The J gene is TRBJ2-1, the V gene TRBV20-1; the match to TRBD2 covers 7 bases. After removal of 3 bases from V and 10 bases from J, the junction contained 12 bases not matched to a gene. Germline V CDR1 and CDR2: DFQATT, SNEGSKA (reference sequence). The CDR3 sequence is 14 residues long. The chain's CDR3 is CSASGVGGPYEQFF. CDR3 DNA: TGCAGTGCTAGTGGGGTGGGAGGGCCCTACGAGCAGTTCTTC.

Only a few counts were recorded for this clonotype. The chain recombines TRBV20-1 with TRBJ2-5, with 9 bases aligning to TRBD2. After removal of 0 bases from V and 4 bases from J, the junction contained 6 bases not matched to a gene. In germline, CDR1 is DFQATT, CDR2 SNEGSKA (reference sequence). The CDR3 runs to 15 residues. In DNA form, the CDR3 reads TGCAGTGCTAGAGATAGCGGGAGCGTGGCAGAGACCCAGTACTTC. Protein: CSARDSGSVAETQYF.

The chain has TRBV10-3 and TRBJ1-1; the D gene is possibly TRBD1 (6 bases). Trimming shortened V by 9 bases and J by 1 base, and 15 bases separated the two germline ends. Germline CDR1 and CDR2: ENHRY and SYGVKD. There are 14 residues in the CDR3. This CDR3 is CAIRSGTRNTEAFF. DNA for the CDR3: TGTGCCATTCGATCCGGGACACGGAACACTGAAGCTTTCTTT.

This rearrangement joins TRBV30 to TRBJ1-4; tentative D call: TRBD1 (5 bases). V was trimmed by 5 bases and J by 6 bases, leaving 13 bases between them. CDR1 GTSNPN and CDR2 SVGIG come from the germline V gene (reference sequence). CDR3 size: 13 residues. The CDR3 DNA is TGTGCCTGGGAAGGGACGTTCGATGAAAAACTGTTTTTT. Its translation is CAWEGTFDEKLFF.

The gene calls are TRBV18 and TRBJ2-5; no firm D call. The CDR3 totals 15 residues. V was pared by 4 bases and J by 2 bases, with 14 bases between. CDR1 is KGHSH, CDR2 LQKENI, per germline. In DNA, the CDR3 is TGTGCCAGCTCACTAACGATCAGACATCAAGAGACCCAGTACTTC. This encodes CASSLTIRHQETQYF.

The chain carries TRBV20-1 and TRBJ2-1, with 8 bases fitting TRBD2. This CDR3 is built from 14 residues. After removal of 4 bases from V and 4 bases from J, the junction contained 6 bases not matched to a gene. Germline V lookup: CDR1 DFQATT, CDR2 SNEGSKA (reference sequence). The CDR3 protein is CSATRSSGYNEQFF. For the CDR3, the DNA is TGCAGTGCTACGCGGTCTAGCGGGTACAATGAGCAGTTCTTC.

The chain joins TRBV28 to TRBJ1-1, with 7 bases aligning to TRBD1. Germline V gene data show CDR1 as MDHEN and CDR2 as SYDVKM. The junction had 4 bases not matched to a gene; V was cut back by 3 bases and J by 0 bases. CDR3 length equals 15 residues. DNA for the CDR3: TGTGCCAGCAGTTTGAAACAGGGGATGAACACTGAAGCTTTCTTT. Translating it yields CASSLKQGMNTEAFF.

The chain employs TRBV20-1 and TRBJ2-1, with 13 positions matching TRBD2. The germline CDR1 and CDR2 sequences are DFQATT and SNEGSKA (reference sequence). The CDR3 covers 14 residues. V dropped 1 base and J dropped 7; count of bases not matched to a gene: 1. CDR3 bases: TGCAGTGCTAGAGGACTAGCGGGGGGAAATGAGCAGTTCTTC. The encoded protein is CSARGLAGGNEQFF.

In its sample, this clonotype was seen many times. The rearrangement links TRBV6-1 to TRBJ1-6, with D tentatively TRBD1 (5 bases). Germline CDR1 is MNHNS and CDR2 is SASEGT. With 8 bases removed from V and 9 bases from J, the gap between germline ends came to 14 bases. CDR3 length: 13 amino acids. The CDR3 DNA is TGTGCCAGCCTGGGGGGGATTGGTTCACCCCTCCACTTT. This gives the protein CASLGGIGSPLHF.

Remarks on this clonotype: Sequence at one end of the junction differs from germline and may be a read error. V is TRBV2 and J is TRBJ2-3; 8 bases fit TRBD2. Germline values: CDR1 SNHLY, CDR2 FYNNEI. The CDR3 contains 14 residues. The CDR3 reads CASSLADSTDAQYF. DNA for the CDR3: TGTGCCAGCTCACTAGCGGATAGCACAGATGCGCAGTACTTT.

The chain employs TRBV3-1 and TRBJ2-2, with TRBD1 identical over 9 bases. This CDR3 region has 20 residues. V trimming: 1 base; J trimming: 6 bases; junction bases outside the gene matches: 18. Germline V lookup: CDR1 LGHDT, CDR2 YNNKEL (reference sequence). The CDR3 bases are TGTGCCAGCAGCCAAGTGTGGGGACAGGGAAATAGCGGAGGGGCCGGGGAGCTGTTTTTT. As protein: CASSQVWGQGNSGGAGELFF.

This chain uses TRBV20-1 with TRBJ2-3; TRBD2 matches at 8 bases. The better agreement between TRBJ2-5 and the DNA end casts doubt on the J call. This CDR3 has 15 residues. Germline CDR1 DFQATT, CDR2 SNEGSKA (reference sequence). CDR3 amino acids: CSAGASGSSDETQYF. The CDR3 DNA reads TGCAGTGCAGGAGCAAGCGGGAGTAGTGACGAGACCCAGTACTTC.

In its sample, this clonotype was seen many times. This chain links TRBV12-3 or TRBV12-4 with TRBJ1-6; D is ambiguous. The V end was cut by 5 bases, the J end by 8 bases, with 7 bases between. The CDR3 has 12 amino acids. In DNA form, the CDR3 reads TGTGCCAGCAGTCTCAGAGATTCACCCCTCCACTTT. This translates into CASSLRDSPLHF.